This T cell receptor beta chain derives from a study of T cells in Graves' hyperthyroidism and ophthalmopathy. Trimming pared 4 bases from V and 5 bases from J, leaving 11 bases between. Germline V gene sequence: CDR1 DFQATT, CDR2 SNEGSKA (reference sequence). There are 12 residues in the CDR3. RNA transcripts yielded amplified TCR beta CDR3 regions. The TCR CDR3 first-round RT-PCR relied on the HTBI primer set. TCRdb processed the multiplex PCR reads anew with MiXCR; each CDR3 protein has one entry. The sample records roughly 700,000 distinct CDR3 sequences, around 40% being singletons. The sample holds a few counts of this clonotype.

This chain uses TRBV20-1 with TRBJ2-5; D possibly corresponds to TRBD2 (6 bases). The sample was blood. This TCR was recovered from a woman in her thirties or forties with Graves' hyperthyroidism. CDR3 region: CSANGSPETQYF. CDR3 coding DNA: TGCAGTGCTAACGGGAGTCCGGAGACCCAGTACTTC.